These T cell receptor beta chains were read from a single sample in a study of T-cell reconstitution after alpha-beta-depleted transplantation in children. TCRdb re-called the PCR reads through MiXCR, storing one row per CDR3 protein. The top ten clones hold roughly 4.3% of a sample with 350,000 to 450,000 distinct CDR3 sequences, about 14% of them seen once. Specimen: PBMCs, collected from the stem cell graft. These receptors came from a human donor who donated a stem cell graft to a child with Fanconi anemia. The CDR3 runs from the conserved cysteine through the conserved F or W. A D gene is named only where the DNA matches it firmly. The listing skips clone size in some rows; elsewhere it reads once, few, many or a size class.

CDR3 protein: CASSLVPPPVVTEAFF
CDR3 DNA: TGCGCCAGCAGCTTGGTACCCCCACCAGTTGTCACTGAAGCTTTCTTT
D gene: -
J gene: TRBJ1-1
V gene: TRBV5-1
clone size: -

CDR3 protein: CASSPPRVGTGELFF
CDR3 DNA: TGTGCCAGCTCACCACCCAGGGTCGGGACCGGGGAGCTGTTTTTT
D gene: -
J gene: TRBJ2-2
V gene: TRBV18
clone size: many

CDR3 protein: CSVEDLFVGQGWNEQFF
CDR3 DNA: TGCAGCGTTGAAGATCTTTTCGTCGGACAGGGATGGAATGAGCAGTTCTTC
D gene: TRBD1
J gene: TRBJ2-1
V gene: TRBV29-1
clone size: few

CDR3 protein: CASGNDRLYNEQFF
CDR3 DNA: TGTGCCAGCGGTAATGACAGATTATACAATGAGCAGTTCTTC
D gene: -
J gene: TRBJ2-1
V gene: TRBV2
clone size: few

CDR3 protein: CASRRNSGPGETQYF
CDR3 DNA: TGCGCCAGCAGGAGGAATAGTGGTCCCGGAGAGACCCAGTACTTC
D gene: -
J gene: TRBJ2-5
V gene: TRBV10-2
clone size: -

CDR3 protein: CAISAPPRNPLSEQFF
CDR3 DNA: TGTGCCATCAGTGCCCCCCCCAGGAATCCTTTGTCTGAGCAGTTCTTC
D gene: -
J gene: TRBJ2-1
V gene: TRBV10-3
clone size: -

CDR3 protein: CASRASGEIETQYF
CDR3 DNA: TGTGCCAGCAGGGCTAGCGGGGAGATTGAGACCCAGTACTTC
D gene: TRBD2
J gene: TRBJ2-5
V gene: TRBV25-1
clone size: few

CDR3 protein: CASSISPQSTEAFF
CDR3 DNA: TGCGCCAGCAGCATAAGCCCGCAGAGCACTGAAGCTTTCTTT
D gene: -
J gene: TRBJ1-1
V gene: TRBV5-1
clone size: few

CDR3 protein: CASIQGGSYGYTF
CDR3 DNA: TGTGCCAGCATCCAGGGGGGGAGCTATGGCTACACCTTC
D gene: TRBD1
J gene: TRBJ1-2
V gene: TRBV28
clone size: few

CDR3 protein: CAISESRGRTGANVLTF
CDR3 DNA: TGTGCCATCAGTGAGTCGCGGGGGCGCACTGGGGCCAACGTCCTGACTTTC
D gene: -
J gene: TRBJ2-6
V gene: TRBV10-3
clone size: -

CDR3 protein: CASKTEGNTIYF
CDR3 DNA: TGTGCCAGCAAGACAGAAGGAAACACCATATATTTT
D gene: -
J gene: TRBJ1-3
V gene: TRBV12-3/TRBV12-4
clone size: many

CDR3 protein: CSARTASSNTEAFF
CDR3 DNA: TGCAGTGCTCGGACAGCATCCTCCAACACTGAAGCTTTCTTT
D gene: -
J gene: TRBJ1-1
V gene: TRBV20-1
clone size: many

CDR3 protein: CASSLIRQGPNTEAFF
CDR3 DNA: TGTGCCAGCAGCTTAATTAGACAGGGACCGAACACTGAAGCTTTCTTT
D gene: TRBD1
J gene: TRBJ1-1
V gene: TRBV7-9
clone size: few

CDR3 protein: CASSQEELPELFF
CDR3 DNA: TGTGCCAGCAGCCAAGAAGAACTTCCGGAGCTGTTTTTT
D gene: -
J gene: TRBJ2-2
V gene: TRBV3-1
clone size: many

CDR3 protein: CSVATEPQAFF
CDR3 DNA: TGCAGCGTTGCAACGGAACCACAAGCTTTCTTT
D gene: -
J gene: TRBJ1-1
V gene: TRBV29-1
clone size: few

CDR3 protein: CAWSYTDYGYTF
CDR3 DNA: TGTGCCTGGAGTTATACCGACTATGGCTACACCTTC
D gene: -
J gene: TRBJ1-2
V gene: TRBV30
clone size: few

CDR3 protein: CASTYRGELTEAFF
CDR3 DNA: TGTGCCAGCACTTACAGGGGAGAGCTCACTGAAGCTTTCTTT
D gene: TRBD1
J gene: TRBJ1-1
V gene: TRBV28
clone size: -

CDR3 protein: CAISEGQGRTEAFF
CDR3 DNA: TGTGCCATCAGTGAGGGACAGGGGCGTACTGAAGCTTTCTTT
D gene: TRBD1
J gene: TRBJ1-1
V gene: TRBV10-3
clone size: many

CDR3 protein: CSASLHREKLFF
CDR3 DNA: TGCAGTGCTAGTCTGCATCGTGAAAAACTGTTTTTT
D gene: -
J gene: TRBJ1-4
V gene: TRBV20-1
clone size: few

CDR3 protein: CASSHVQEGSYGYTF
CDR3 DNA: TGTGCCAGCAGTCATGTACAGGAGGGGAGTTATGGCTACACCTTC
D gene: -
J gene: TRBJ1-2
V gene: TRBV6-5
clone size: many

CDR3 protein: CSVQSIVKNIQYF
CDR3 DNA: TGCAGCGTTCAATCCATAGTCAAAAACATTCAGTACTTC
D gene: -
J gene: TRBJ2-4
V gene: TRBV29-1
clone size: once

CDR3 protein: CATRVQDNSPLHF
CDR3 DNA: TGTGCCACAAGGGTACAGGATAATTCACCCCTCCACTTT
D gene: -
J gene: TRBJ1-6
V gene: TRBV10-3
clone size: few

CDR3 protein: CASSPPASGVSSYNEQFF
CDR3 DNA: TGTGCCAGCAGTCCCCCTGCTAGCGGGGTGAGCTCCTACAATGAGCAGTTCTTC
D gene: TRBD2
J gene: TRBJ2-1
V gene: TRBV28
clone size: -

CDR3 protein: CASSQQQGANEKLFF
CDR3 DNA: TGCGCCAGCAGCCAACAACAGGGTGCTAATGAAAAACTGTTTTTT
D gene: -
J gene: TRBJ1-4
V gene: TRBV4-3
clone size: many

CDR3 protein: CASSFGSRATGNTIYF
CDR3 DNA: TGTGCCAGCAGCTTTGGATCCAGGGCAACTGGAAACACCATATATTTT
D gene: -
J gene: TRBJ1-3
V gene: TRBV11-2
clone size: few

CDR3 protein: CASSLGDRANYGYTF
CDR3 DNA: TGTGCCAGCAGCTTAGGAGACAGAGCTAACTATGGCTACACCTTC
D gene: -
J gene: TRBJ1-2
V gene: TRBV7-2
clone size: -

CDR3 protein: CASSLDGTTEFGYTF
CDR3 DNA: TGCGCCAGCAGCTTGGACGGGACAACGGAATTCGGCTACACCTTC
D gene: -
J gene: TRBJ1-2
V gene: TRBV5-1
clone size: few

CDR3 protein: CASSLDGTGTYGYTF
CDR3 DNA: TGCGCCAGCAGCTTGGACGGGACAGGGACTTATGGCTACACCTTC
D gene: TRBD1
J gene: TRBJ1-2
V gene: TRBV5-1
clone size: many

CDR3 protein: CASSLAVSRETGNEQFF
CDR3 DNA: TGCGCCAGCAGCTTGGCGGTTAGCCGCGAAACGGGCAATGAGCAGTTCTTC
D gene: -
J gene: TRBJ2-1
V gene: TRBV5-1
clone size: few

CDR3 protein: CASSGPRGGWGLAKNIQYF
CDR3 DNA: TGTGCCAGCAGTGGACCCCGAGGGGGATGGGGATTAGCCAAAAACATTCAGTACTTC
D gene: -
J gene: TRBJ2-4
V gene: TRBV25-1
clone size: -

CDR3 protein: CSALPGQDYGYTF
CDR3 DNA: TGCAGTGCTCTCCCGGGACAGGACTATGGCTACACCTTC
D gene: TRBD1
J gene: TRBJ1-2
V gene: TRBV20-1
clone size: many

CDR3 protein: CASSRQGTGYNEQFF
CDR3 DNA: TGTGCCAGCAGTAGGCAAGGAACAGGGTACAATGAGCAGTTCTTC
D gene: -
J gene: TRBJ2-1
V gene: TRBV27
clone size: -

CDR3 protein: CAISDLGNSPLHF
CDR3 DNA: TGTGCCATCAGTGACTTAGGGAATTCACCCCTCCACTTT
D gene: -
J gene: TRBJ1-6
V gene: TRBV10-3
clone size: -

CDR3 protein: CASSQLGAEGYTF
CDR3 DNA: TGTGCCAGCAGCCAACTGGGGGCGGAAGGCTACACCTTC
D gene: -
J gene: TRBJ1-2
V gene: TRBV3-1
clone size: -

CDR3 protein: CASRHPTGGPRNEQFF
CDR3 DNA: TGTGCCAGCAGACACCCCACGGGGGGCCCTCGGAATGAGCAGTTCTTC
D gene: -
J gene: TRBJ2-1
V gene: TRBV11-2
clone size: -

CDR3 protein: CASSETSGGAAAGELFF
CDR3 DNA: TGTGCCAGCAGTGAAACTAGCGGGGGGGCCGCCGCCGGGGAGCTGTTTTTT
D gene: TRBD2
J gene: TRBJ2-2
V gene: TRBV27
clone size: many

CDR3 protein: CASSLAAKGGGETQYF
CDR3 DNA: TGCGCCAGCAGCTTGGCGGCAAAGGGAGGAGGAGAGACCCAGTACTTC
D gene: -
J gene: TRBJ2-5
V gene: TRBV5-1
clone size: many

CDR3 protein: CASSFQDEAFF
CDR3 DNA: TGTGCCAGCAGCTTCCAGGATGAAGCTTTCTTT
D gene: -
J gene: TRBJ1-1
V gene: TRBV5-5
clone size: -

CDR3 protein: CASSVTGNDYGYTF
CDR3 DNA: TGTGCCAGCAGCGTAACAGGGAATGACTATGGCTACACCTTC
D gene: -
J gene: TRBJ1-2
V gene: TRBV9
clone size: -

CDR3 protein: CSAGDRGGAKDYGYTF
CDR3 DNA: TGCAGTGCCGGCGATCGGGGGGGCGCAAAGGACTATGGCTACACCTTC
D gene: -
J gene: TRBJ1-2
V gene: TRBV20-1
clone size: many

CDR3 protein: CASSLDRANYNEQFF
CDR3 DNA: TGTGCCAGCAGTCTAGACAGGGCCAATTACAATGAGCAGTTCTTC
D gene: TRBD1
J gene: TRBJ2-1
V gene: TRBV12-3/TRBV12-4
clone size: -

CDR3 protein: CSVGHLVGNSPLHF
CDR3 DNA: TGCAGCGTGGGACACTTGGTAGGGAATTCACCCCTCCACTTT
D gene: -
J gene: TRBJ1-6
V gene: TRBV29-1
clone size: -

CDR3 protein: CSAKQGAHEQYF
CDR3 DNA: TGCAGTGCTAAACAGGGGGCCCACGAGCAGTACTTC
D gene: TRBD1
J gene: TRBJ2-7
V gene: TRBV20-1
clone size: many

CDR3 protein: CASSEGLEETQYF
CDR3 DNA: TGTGCCAGCAGTGAGGGTTTAGAAGAGACCCAGTACTTC
D gene: -
J gene: TRBJ2-5
V gene: TRBV2
clone size: many

CDR3 protein: CASSFLFSSTEAFF
CDR3 DNA: TGCGCCAGCAGCTTCCTCTTTAGCTCTACTGAAGCTTTCTTT
D gene: -
J gene: TRBJ1-1
V gene: TRBV5-1
clone size: -

CDR3 protein: CASSPRLGQRSYNEQFF
CDR3 DNA: TGTGCCAGCAGCCCGCGCCTAGGCCAGAGGAGCTACAATGAGCAGTTCTTC
D gene: -
J gene: TRBJ2-1
V gene: TRBV7-9
clone size: -

CDR3 protein: CASRDSLGSYEQYF
CDR3 DNA: TGTGCCAGCAGAGACTCCTTAGGTTCGTACGAGCAGTACTTC
D gene: -
J gene: TRBJ2-7
V gene: TRBV12-3/TRBV12-4
clone size: once

CDR3 protein: CASRPGGVQPQHF
CDR3 DNA: TGTGCCAGCAGACCCGGTGGGGTACAGCCCCAGCATTTT
D gene: -
J gene: TRBJ1-5
V gene: TRBV6-6
clone size: few

CDR3 protein: CASSAEGDVRQPQHF
CDR3 DNA: TGTGCCAGCAGTGCGGAGGGGGATGTCCGTCAGCCCCAGCATTTT
D gene: -
J gene: TRBJ1-5
V gene: TRBV2
clone size: few

CDR3 protein: CATSREAGRNQPQHF
CDR3 DNA: TGTGCCACCAGCAGAGAGGCAGGTCGCAATCAGCCCCAGCATTTT
D gene: -
J gene: TRBJ1-5
V gene: TRBV15
clone size: -

CDR3 protein: CASSPYQGYNEQFF
CDR3 DNA: TGTGCCAGCTCTCCTTACCAGGGCTACAATGAGCAGTTCTTC
D gene: -
J gene: TRBJ2-1
V gene: TRBV18
clone size: few

CDR3 protein: CSLRLAGSPDTQYF
CDR3 DNA: TGCAGCCTAAGACTAGCGGGGAGCCCAGATACGCAGTATTTT
D gene: TRBD2
J gene: TRBJ2-3
V gene: TRBV20-1
clone size: -

CDR3 protein: CASSAANEFF
CDR3 DNA: TGTGCCAGCAGTGCCGCAAATGAGTTCTTC
D gene: -
J gene: TRBJ2-1
V gene: TRBV2
clone size: few

CDR3 protein: CASSEQGTGANVLTF
CDR3 DNA: TGTGCCAGCAGTGAACAGGGGACTGGGGCCAACGTCCTGACTTTC
D gene: -
J gene: TRBJ2-6
V gene: TRBV6-1
clone size: many